This TCR beta chain emerged from a study of molecular identifiers for immune sequencing clone quantification. This clonotype was detected ten times or more. The antigen is undetermined. TCRdb fed the PCR reads into MiXCR, producing one record per CDR3 protein. The data contain about 510,000 distinct CDR3 sequences, about a quarter of them singletons. Study-level results: A single cell's spiked Jurkat TCR RNA was reportedly detectable among roughly 920,000 naive cells. For effector cells, clones above 20 RNA copies held over 97% of molecules; for naive cells, under 1%.

With V trimmed by 5 bases and J by 0 bases, 5 bases remained unmatched. Germline CDR1 reads MNHNS; CDR2 reads SASEGT. This CDR3 contains 15 residues. Sorting selected naive CD8 T cells with a CD8+CD4-CCR7+CD45RA+ phenotype. Sequenced input: naive CD8+ T cells from blood, with Jurkat cell RNA spiked in. Specified subset: FACS-sorted CD8+CD4-CCR7+CD45RA+ naive T cells. The V and J genes are TRBV6-1 and TRBJ1-1; 8 bases agree with TRBD1. This clonotype originated in a human donor in good health. Some libraries in this study had Jurkat cell RNA spiked in. The CDR3 nucleotides are TGTGCCAGCAGTACCCGACAGGGGTTGAACACTGAAGCTTTCTTT. It specifies CASSTRQGLNTEAFF.